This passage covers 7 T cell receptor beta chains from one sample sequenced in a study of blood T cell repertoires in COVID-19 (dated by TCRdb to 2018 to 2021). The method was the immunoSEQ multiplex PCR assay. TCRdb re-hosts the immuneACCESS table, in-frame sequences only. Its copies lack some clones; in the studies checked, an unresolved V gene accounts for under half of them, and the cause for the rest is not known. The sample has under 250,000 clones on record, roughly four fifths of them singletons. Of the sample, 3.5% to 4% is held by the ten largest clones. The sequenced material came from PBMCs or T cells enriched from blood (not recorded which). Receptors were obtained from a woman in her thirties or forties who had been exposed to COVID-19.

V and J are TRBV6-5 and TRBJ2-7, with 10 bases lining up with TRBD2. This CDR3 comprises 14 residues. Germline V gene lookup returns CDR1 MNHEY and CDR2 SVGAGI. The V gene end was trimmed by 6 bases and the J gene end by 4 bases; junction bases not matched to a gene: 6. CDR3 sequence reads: CASRNSGGAYEQYF. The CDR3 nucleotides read TGTGCCAGCAGGAACAGCGGGGGGGCTTACGAGCAGTACTTC.

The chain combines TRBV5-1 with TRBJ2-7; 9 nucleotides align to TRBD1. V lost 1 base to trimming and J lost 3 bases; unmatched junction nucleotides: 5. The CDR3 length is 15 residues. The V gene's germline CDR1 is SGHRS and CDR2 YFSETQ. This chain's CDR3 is CASSLSRTGVYEQYF. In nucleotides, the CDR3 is TGCGCCAGCAGCTTGTCTAGGACAGGGGTCTACGAGCAGTACTTC.

The CDR3 loop reads CASSLGGGVSGANVLTF. CDR3 sequence (DNA): TGTGCCAGCAGCTTAGGGGGAGGGGTCTCTGGGGCCAACGTCCTGACTTTC. V gene TRBV7-2 combines with J gene TRBJ2-6; TRBD2 agrees at 7 bases. Germline V lookup: CDR1 SGHTA, CDR2 FQGNSA. Germline trimming cut 1 base from V and 0 bases from J; bases unmatched to any gene: 3. The CDR3 is 17 amino acids. The variable domain in full, completed from reference TRBV7-2 and TRBJ2-6, reads GAGVSQSPSNKVTEKGKDVELRCDPISGHTALYWYRQSLGQGLEFLIYFQGNSAPDKSGLPSDRFSAERTGGSVSTLTIQRTQQEDSAVYLCASSLGGGVSGANVLTFGAGSRLTVL.

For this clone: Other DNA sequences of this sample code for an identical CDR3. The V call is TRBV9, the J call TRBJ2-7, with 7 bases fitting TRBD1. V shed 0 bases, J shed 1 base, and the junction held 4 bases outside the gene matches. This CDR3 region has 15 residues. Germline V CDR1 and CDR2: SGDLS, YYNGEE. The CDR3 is CASSVGDSTSYEQYF. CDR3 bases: TGTGCCAGCAGCGTAGGGGACAGTACATCCTACGAGCAGTACTTC.

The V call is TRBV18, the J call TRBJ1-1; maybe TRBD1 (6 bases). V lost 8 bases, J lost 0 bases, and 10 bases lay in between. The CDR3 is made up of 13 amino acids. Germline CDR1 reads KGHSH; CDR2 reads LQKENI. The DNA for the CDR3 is TGTGCCAGCCGGGGGGGCATGAACACTGAAGCTTTCTTT. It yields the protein CASRGGMNTEAFF.

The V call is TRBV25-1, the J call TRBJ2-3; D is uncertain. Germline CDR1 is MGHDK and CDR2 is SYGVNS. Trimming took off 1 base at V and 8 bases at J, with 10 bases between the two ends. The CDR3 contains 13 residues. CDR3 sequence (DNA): TGTGCCAGCAGTGAATGGTCCGTCGGTACGCAGTATTTT. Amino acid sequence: CASSEWSVGTQYF.

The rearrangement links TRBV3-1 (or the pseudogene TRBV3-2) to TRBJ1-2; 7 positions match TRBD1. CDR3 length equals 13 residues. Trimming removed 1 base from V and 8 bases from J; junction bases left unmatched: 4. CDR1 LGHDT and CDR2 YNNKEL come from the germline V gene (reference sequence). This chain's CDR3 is CASSQGTGWGYTF. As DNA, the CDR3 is TGTGCCAGCAGCCAAGGGACAGGCTGGGGCTACACCTTC.